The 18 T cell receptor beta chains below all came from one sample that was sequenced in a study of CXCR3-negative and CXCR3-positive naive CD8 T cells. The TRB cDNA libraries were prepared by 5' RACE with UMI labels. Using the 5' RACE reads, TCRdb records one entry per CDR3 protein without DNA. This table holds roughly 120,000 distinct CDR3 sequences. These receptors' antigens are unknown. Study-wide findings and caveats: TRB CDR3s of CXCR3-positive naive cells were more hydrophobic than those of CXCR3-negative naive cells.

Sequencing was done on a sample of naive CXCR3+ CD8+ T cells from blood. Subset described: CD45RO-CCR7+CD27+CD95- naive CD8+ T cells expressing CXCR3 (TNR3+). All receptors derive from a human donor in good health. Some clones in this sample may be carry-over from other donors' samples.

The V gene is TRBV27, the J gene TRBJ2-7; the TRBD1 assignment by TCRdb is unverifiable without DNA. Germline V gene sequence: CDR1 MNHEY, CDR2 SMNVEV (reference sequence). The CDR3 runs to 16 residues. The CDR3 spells CATSRGPGGSTYEQYF.

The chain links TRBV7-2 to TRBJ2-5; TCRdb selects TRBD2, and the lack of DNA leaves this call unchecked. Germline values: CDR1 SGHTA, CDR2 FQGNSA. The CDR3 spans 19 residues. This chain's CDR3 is CASSLARRTSGTPEETQYF.

CDR3: CASSLGQGGPQHF. The chain uses TRBV7-2 and TRBJ1-5; TCRdb designates TRBD1, a call that cannot be tested without DNA. Germline CDR1 SGHTA, CDR2 FQGNSA. This CDR3 has 13 residues.

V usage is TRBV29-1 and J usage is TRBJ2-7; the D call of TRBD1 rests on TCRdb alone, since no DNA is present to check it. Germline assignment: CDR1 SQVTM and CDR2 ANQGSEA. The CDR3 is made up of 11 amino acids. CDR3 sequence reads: CSVGRVGEQYF.

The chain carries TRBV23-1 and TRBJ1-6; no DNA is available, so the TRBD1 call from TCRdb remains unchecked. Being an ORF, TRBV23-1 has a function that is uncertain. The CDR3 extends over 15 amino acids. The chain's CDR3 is CASRNPRGRGSPLHF.

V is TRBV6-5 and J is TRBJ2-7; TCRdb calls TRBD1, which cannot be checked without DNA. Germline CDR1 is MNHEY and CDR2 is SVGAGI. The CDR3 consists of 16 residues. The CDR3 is CASSPTAGTGDPEQYF.

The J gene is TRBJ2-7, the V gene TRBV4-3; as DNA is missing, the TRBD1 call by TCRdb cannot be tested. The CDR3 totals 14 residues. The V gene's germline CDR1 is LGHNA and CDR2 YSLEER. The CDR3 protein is CASSPGTGAFEQYF.

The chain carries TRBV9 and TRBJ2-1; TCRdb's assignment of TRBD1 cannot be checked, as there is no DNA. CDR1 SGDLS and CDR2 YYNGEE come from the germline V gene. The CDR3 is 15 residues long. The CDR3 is CASSDGGGSYNEQFF.

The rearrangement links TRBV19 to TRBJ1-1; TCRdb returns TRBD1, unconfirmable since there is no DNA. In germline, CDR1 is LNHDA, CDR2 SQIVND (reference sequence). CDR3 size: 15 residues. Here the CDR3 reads CASSILQGAFTEAFF.

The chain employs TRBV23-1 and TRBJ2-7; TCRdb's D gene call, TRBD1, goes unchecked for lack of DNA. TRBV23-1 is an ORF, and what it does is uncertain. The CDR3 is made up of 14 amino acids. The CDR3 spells CASSRKDRLDEQYF.

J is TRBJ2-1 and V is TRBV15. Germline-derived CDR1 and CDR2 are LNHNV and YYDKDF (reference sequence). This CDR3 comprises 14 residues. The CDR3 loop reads CATSRTPGTNEQFF.

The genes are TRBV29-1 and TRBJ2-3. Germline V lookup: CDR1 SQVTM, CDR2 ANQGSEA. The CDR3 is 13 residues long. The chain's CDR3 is CSVFSVPTDTQYF.

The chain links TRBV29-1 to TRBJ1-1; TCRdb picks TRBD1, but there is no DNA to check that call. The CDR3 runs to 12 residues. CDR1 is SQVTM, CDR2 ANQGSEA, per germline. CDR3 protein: CSVHMTGTEAFF.

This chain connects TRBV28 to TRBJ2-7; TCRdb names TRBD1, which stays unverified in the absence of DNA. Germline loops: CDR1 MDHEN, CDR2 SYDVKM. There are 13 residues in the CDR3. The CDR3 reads CASSPRIRLGQYF.

CDR3 loop: CATSRTGRTDTQYF. The chain uses TRBV15 and TRBJ2-3. The CDR3 has 14 residues. Germline CDR1 is LNHNV and CDR2 is YYDKDF (reference sequence).

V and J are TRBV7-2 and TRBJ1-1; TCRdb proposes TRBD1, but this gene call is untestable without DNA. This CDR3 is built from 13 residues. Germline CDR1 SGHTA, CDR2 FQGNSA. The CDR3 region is CASSLVGTGEAFF.

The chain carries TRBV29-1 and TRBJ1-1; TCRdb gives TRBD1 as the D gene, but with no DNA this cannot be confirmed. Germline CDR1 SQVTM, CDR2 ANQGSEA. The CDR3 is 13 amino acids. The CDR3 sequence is CSVENGGDGEAFF. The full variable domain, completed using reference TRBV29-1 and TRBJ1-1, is SAVISQKPSRDICQRGTSLTIQCQVDSQVTMMFWYRQQPGQSLTLIATANQGSEATYESGFVIDKFPISRPNLTFSTLTVSNMSPEDSSIYLCSVENGGDGEAFFGQGTRLTVV.

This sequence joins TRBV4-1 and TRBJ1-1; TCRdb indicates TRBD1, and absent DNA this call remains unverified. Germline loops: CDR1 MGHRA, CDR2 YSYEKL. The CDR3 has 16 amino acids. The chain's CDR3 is CASSQFTGGLNTEAFF.